These 7 T cell receptor beta chains were sequenced from one sample in a study of early T cells in non-severe SARS-CoV-2 infection. TCRdb processed the 5' RACE reads anew with MiXCR; each CDR3 protein has one entry. The table records about 130,000 distinct CDR3 sequences, 15% of them present only once. Sequenced material: whole blood. These receptors came from an adult who was a healthcare worker with PCR-confirmed SARS-CoV-2 infection or an uninfected control (not recorded which).

This clonotype was detected only a few times. The CDR3 is CASSLQRDRRNQPQHF. In DNA, the CDR3 is TGTGCCAGCAGTTTACAAAGGGACCGTCGCAATCAGCCCCAGCATTTT. This chain links TRBV12-3 or TRBV12-4 with TRBJ1-5, with D possibly being TRBD1 (5 bases). The V gene lost 2 bases and the J gene lost 2 bases, with 13 bases spanning the gap. The CDR3 extends over 16 amino acids.

This clonotype was counted between two and nine times. V usage is TRBV4-1 and J usage is TRBJ2-7; D is possibly TRBD1 (6 bases). The CDR3 is 14 amino acids. CDR1 is MGHRA, CDR2 YSYEKL, per germline. The ends were cut back, 4 bases at V and 0 bases at J, with 10 bases in the middle. The CDR3 nucleotides read TGCGCCAGCAGCCCCCGGGACACCTCCTACGAGCAGTACTTC. Translation gives CASSPRDTSYEQYF.

This rearrangement joins TRBV18 to TRBJ1-2; perhaps TRBD1 as D (5 bases). Trimming cost V 5 bases and J 8 bases, with 15 bases left between them. The germline gives CDR1 KGHSH, CDR2 LQKENI. The CDR3 loop spans 13 amino acids. The CDR3 nucleotides read TGTGCCAGCTCAGGCGGGACGGCCCTCGGCTACACCTTC. Its protein product is CASSGGTALGYTF.

This clonotype was counted a few times. V gene TRBV10-3 combines with J gene TRBJ1-5; 8 bases fit TRBD1. Germline trimming cut 6 bases from V and 7 bases from J; bases unmatched to any gene: 8. Germline V gene sequence: CDR1 ENHRY, CDR2 SYGVKD. CDR3 length: 14 residues. CDR3 DNA sequence: TGTGCCATCAGGGCAGGGGGCGTTGGGCAGCCCCAGCATTTT. This codes for CAIRAGGVGQPQHF.

The V call is TRBV15, the J call TRBJ2-2; D is uncertain. Germline lookup yields CDR1 LNHNV and CDR2 YYDKDF (reference sequence). Trimming cost V 1 base and J 7 bases, with 4 bases left between them. There are 12 residues in the CDR3. The chain's CDR3 is CATSRVVGELFF. The CDR3 DNA is TGTGCCACCAGCAGAGTGGTCGGGGAGCTGTTTTTT.

This clonotype appeared a few times. J is TRBJ2-3 and V is TRBV5-4; TRBD2 agrees at 14 bases. The CDR3 covers 15 residues. Germline V gene sequence: CDR1 SGHNT, CDR2 YYREEE (reference sequence). The J segment lost 7 bases and the V segment lost 4 bases, leaving 5 bases of the junction unmatched. In DNA form, the CDR3 reads TGTGCCAGCAGCCCGAGGACTAGCGGGGGGAATACGCAGTATTTT. Amino acids: CASSPRTSGGNTQYF. Variable domain in full (rest from reference TRBV5-4 and TRBJ2-3): ETGVTQSPTHLIKTRGQQVTLRCSSQSGHNTVSWYQQALGQGPQFIFQYYREEENGRGNFPPRFSGLQFPNYSSELNVNALELDDSALYLCASSPRTSGGNTQYFGPGTRLTVL.

This clonotype was recorded only once. The J gene is TRBJ1-3, the V gene TRBV12-3 or TRBV12-4, with no clear D. V was pared by 3 bases and J by 4 bases, with 10 bases between. The CDR3 loop spans 14 amino acids. This CDR3 is CASSFDGRGNTIYF. In nucleotides, the CDR3 is TGTGCCAGCAGTTTCGACGGACGGGGAAACACCATATATTTT.